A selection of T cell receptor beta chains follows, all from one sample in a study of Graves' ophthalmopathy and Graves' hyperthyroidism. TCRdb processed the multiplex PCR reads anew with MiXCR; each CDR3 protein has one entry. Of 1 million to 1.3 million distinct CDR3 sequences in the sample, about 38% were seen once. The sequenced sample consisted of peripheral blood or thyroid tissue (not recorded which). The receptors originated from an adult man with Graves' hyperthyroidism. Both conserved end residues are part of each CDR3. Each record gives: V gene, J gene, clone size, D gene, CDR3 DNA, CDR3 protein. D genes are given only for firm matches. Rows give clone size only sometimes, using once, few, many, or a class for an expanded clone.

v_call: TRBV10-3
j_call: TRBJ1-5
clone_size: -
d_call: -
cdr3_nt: TGTGCCAGCGGCCCGAGGGTACAGCCCCAGCATTTT
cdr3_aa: CASGPRVQPQHF

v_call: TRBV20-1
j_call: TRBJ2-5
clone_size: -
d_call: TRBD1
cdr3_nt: TGCAGTGCCCAGGGGGTGGTGGAGACCCAGTACTTC
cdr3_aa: CSAQGVVETQYF

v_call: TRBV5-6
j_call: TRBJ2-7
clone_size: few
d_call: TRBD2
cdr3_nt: TGTGCCAGCAGCTGGGGGGGAACCTACGAGCAGTACTTC
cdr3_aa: CASSWGGTYEQYF

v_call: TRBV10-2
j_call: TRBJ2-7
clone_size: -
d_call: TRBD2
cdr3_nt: TGCGCCAGCAGCCACCGACTAGCGGGAGCCTACGAGCAGTACTTC
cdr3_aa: CASSHRLAGAYEQYF

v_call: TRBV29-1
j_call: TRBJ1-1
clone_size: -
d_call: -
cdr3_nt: TGCAGCGTTGAAGATTCGGGACGGGTTGAAGCTTTCTTT
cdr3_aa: CSVEDSGRVEAFF

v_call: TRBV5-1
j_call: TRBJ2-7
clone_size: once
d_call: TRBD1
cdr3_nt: TGCGCCAGCAGCGAAGGGACAGGGGTATCCTACGAGCAGTACTTC
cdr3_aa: CASSEGTGVSYEQYF

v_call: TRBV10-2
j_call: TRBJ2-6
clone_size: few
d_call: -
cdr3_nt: TGCGCCAGCAGTGAGGCCCGCTCAGGGGCCGGGGCCAACGTCCTGACTTTC
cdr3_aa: CASSEARSGAGANVLTF

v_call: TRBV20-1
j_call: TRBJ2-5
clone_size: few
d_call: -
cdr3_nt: TGCAGTGCTGCGGACGGATCCACCCAAGAGACCCAGTACTTC
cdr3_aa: CSAADGSTQETQYF

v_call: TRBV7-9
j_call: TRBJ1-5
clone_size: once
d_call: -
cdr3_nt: TGTGCCAGCAGCCCGACCCGCGGGGGGGGCTTGGAACAGCCCCAGCATTTT
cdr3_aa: CASSPTRGGGLEQPQHF

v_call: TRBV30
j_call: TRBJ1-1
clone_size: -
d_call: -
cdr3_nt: TGTGCCTGGACCATTAATTTGGAAGCTTTCTTT
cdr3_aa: CAWTINLEAFF

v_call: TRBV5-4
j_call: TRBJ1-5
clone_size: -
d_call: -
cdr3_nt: TGTGCCAGCAGCCCAGAGGATAGGGGAGCTAGTAAGCCCCAGCATTTT
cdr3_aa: CASSPEDRGASKPQHF

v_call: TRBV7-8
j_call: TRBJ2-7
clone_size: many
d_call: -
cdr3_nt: TGTGCCAGCAGCTTAGGGCCCGACAGGGAGCAGTACTTC
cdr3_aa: CASSLGPDREQYF

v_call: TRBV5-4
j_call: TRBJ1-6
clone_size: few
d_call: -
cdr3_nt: TGTGCCAGCAGCCGGGGAGGGCTCTTCGGCGGTTCACCCCTCCACTTT
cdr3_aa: CASSRGGLFGGSPLHF